This T cell receptor beta chain was identified in a study of cytomegalovirus exposure and HLA in healthy donors. Looking at the study overall: About 80 million unique TCRs, all from HLA-typed donors, were included in an early release of the data.

The V end was cut by 4 bases, the J end by 7 bases, with 13 bases between. From germline, CDR1 is LNHNV and CDR2 YYDKDF (reference sequence). The length of the CDR3 is 13 residues. PCR involved 60 Vbeta and 13 Jbeta primers. Sequencing was performed with immunoSEQ multiplex PCR; in TCRdb, only in-frame clones are kept and a portion is missing. This sample's table has around 140,000 clones. Points on this clone: Its antigen is not identified.

General study results and limits: Likely technical artifact: a cluster of highly shared sequence variants. Immune exposure was documented only through CMV serostatus.

This receptor was identified in a man younger than 35 in good health and CMV-seronegative. Sequenced: PBMCs. V gene TRBV15 combines with J gene TRBJ1-1; D ambiguous. Written as DNA, the CDR3 is TGTGCCACCAGCAACGACGGAGAAGTTGAAGCTTTCTTT. The encoded protein is CATSNDGEVEAFF.